These 3 T cell receptor beta chains were all obtained from the same sample, sequenced in a study of cytotoxic CD8 clonotypes in ibrutinib-treated CLL. Sequencing was performed with immunoSEQ multiplex PCR; in TCRdb, only in-frame clones are kept and a portion is missing. This table has approximately 100,000 clones, about 53% appearing once. The sequencing here drew on PBMCs, taken after 24 months of ibrutinib treatment. All receptors derive from a human donor with chronic lymphocytic leukemia.

Comments on this clone: Other nucleotide sequences in the sample specify the same CDR3. The rearrangement links TRBV7-3 to TRBJ1-5; maybe TRBD1 (6 bases). The germline gives CDR1 SGHTA, CDR2 FQGTGA. Trimming removed 3 bases from V and 4 bases from J, with 7 bases in between. CDR3 length equals 13 residues. CDR3 nucleotide sequence: TGTGCCAGCAGCTTGACAGGAAATCAGCCCCAGCATTTT. Translation gives CASSLTGNQPQHF.

The J gene is TRBJ1-1, the V gene TRBV5-1; 10 nucleotides match TRBD1. The V and J ends lost 6 bases and 4 bases, in that order; junction bases with no gene match: 12. This CDR3 contains 16 residues. Germline CDR1 SGHRS, CDR2 YFSETQ. CDR3 in amino acids: CASNTDRGLSGTEAFF. CDR3 nucleotides: TGCGCCAGCAACACCGACAGGGGGCTGAGTGGCACTGAAGCTTTCTTT.

This clone was observed a few times. The V call is TRBV4-1, the J call TRBJ2-7; TRBD1 matches at 7 bases. J lost 3 bases, V lost 1 base, and 12 bases had no gene match. Germline loops: CDR1 MGHRA, CDR2 YSYEKL. The CDR3 sequence is 17 residues long. The CDR3 protein is CASSQADTGVLDYEQYF. DNA for the CDR3: TGCGCCAGCAGCCAAGCCGACACAGGGGTTCTCGACTACGAGCAGTACTTC.